A single sample gave rise to the 5 T cell receptor beta chains below, sequenced in a study of blood T cell repertoires in COVID-19. Sequencing was performed with immunoSEQ multiplex PCR; in TCRdb, only in-frame clones are kept and a portion is missing. The sample shows 87,000 or so clones, around four fifths of them seen only once. What was sequenced was peripheral blood. Every receptor here comes from a woman aged 70 to 79 with acute or convalescent COVID-19.

The J gene is TRBJ1-5, the V gene TRBV18, with D perhaps matching TRBD1 (5 bases). With 0 bases removed from V and 6 bases from J, the gap between germline ends came to 15 bases. Germline CDR1 KGHSH, CDR2 LQKENI. This CDR3 is built from 16 residues. The CDR3 spells CASSPPNGRDGQPQHF. The DNA for the CDR3 is TGTGCCAGCTCACCACCGAATGGGAGGGACGGTCAGCCCCAGCATTTT.

V and J are TRBV19 and TRBJ1-5; 7 bases agree with TRBD1. V gave up 10 bases and J gave up 0 bases; unmatched junction bases: 21. Germline V gives CDR1 LNHDA, CDR2 SQIVND (reference sequence). The CDR3 runs to 19 residues. This CDR3 is CATNLRPGQPFFSNQPQHF. Here the CDR3 DNA reads TGTGCCACCAACCTCCGTCCGGGACAGCCATTTTTTAGCAATCAGCCCCAGCATTTT. The full variable domain, in which reference TRBV19 and TRBJ1-5 provide the parts outside the CDR3, is DGGITQSPKYLFRKEGQNVTLSCEQNLNHDAMYWYRQDPGQGLRLIYYSQIVNDFQKGDIAEGYSVSREKKESFPLTVTSAQKNPTAFYLCATNLRPGQPFFSNQPQHFGDGTRLSIL.

The chain carries TRBV27 and TRBJ2-7; 9 positions agree with TRBD1. Looked up from germline, CDR1 is MNHEY and CDR2 is SMNVEV (reference sequence). V lost 6 bases to trimming and J lost 7 bases; unmatched junction nucleotides: 10. The CDR3 extends over 14 amino acids. Here the CDR3 reads CASSRTGVRREQYF. The CDR3 region has the DNA TGTGCCAGCAGCCGGACAGGGGTCCGTAGGGAGCAGTACTTC.

The chain carries TRBV6-5 and TRBJ1-2; 8 bases are shared with TRBD1. This CDR3 comprises 14 residues. Unmatched junction bases numbered 8, after V lost 6 bases and J lost 5 bases. Germline V gives CDR1 MNHEY, CDR2 SVGAGI. The CDR3 DNA sequence: TGTGCCAGCAGGGAGGACAGGGTCGGGTATGGCTACACCTTC. This codes for CASREDRVGYGYTF.

The chain has TRBV11-3 and TRBJ1-2; D may be TRBD1 (5 bases). CDR3 length: 16 residues. Trimming shortened V by 4 bases and J by 0 bases, and 15 bases separated the two germline ends. Germline loops: CDR1 SGHNT, CDR2 YENEEA. The CDR3 nucleotides read TGTGCCAGCAGCTCGGAGGGGCGCGACTCTAACTATGGCTACACCTTC. This encodes CASSSEGRDSNYGYTF.